These 14 T cell receptor beta chains share one sample of origin, sequenced in a study of blood T cells in healthy people across ages. Primers used in a second PCR of about 6 to 12 cycles were a sample-barcoded 5' primer and a J-beta primer mix. Using its own MiXCR run on the 5' RACE reads, TCRdb lists one record per CDR3 protein. The sample lists around 1,000,000 distinct CDR3 sequences; 20% to 25% were seen once. The same data also went into a second study, on T cells of mothers and their children.

The material sequenced was blood. These TCRs come from a girl aged 2 to 9 in good health.

The chain carries TRBV6-1 and TRBJ2-5; the match to TRBD2 covers 11 bases. Germline loops: CDR1 MNHNS, CDR2 SASEGT. This CDR3 comprises 17 residues. With V trimmed by 6 bases and J by 4 bases, 13 bases remained unmatched. CDR3 in amino acids: CASSQGSLAGGRETQYF. The CDR3 DNA follows: TGTGCCAGCAGCCAAGGATCGCTAGCGGGGGGTAGAGAGACCCAGTACTTC.

This clonotype showed up just a few times. The gene calls are TRBV2 and TRBJ2-3, with D hard to call. V was trimmed by 1 base and J by 1 base, leaving 12 bases between them. The V gene's germline CDR1 is SNHLY and CDR2 FYNNEI. The CDR3 totals 16 residues. Here the CDR3 DNA reads TGTGCCAGCAGTGAAGTAGTGGGCGGCGGCACAGATACGCAGTATTTT. Translated, it gives CASSEVVGGGTDTQYF. Using reference TRBV2 and TRBJ2-3 for the parts outside the CDR3, the full variable domain is EPEVTQTPSHQVTQMGQEVILRCVPISNHLYFYWYRQILGQKVEFLVSFYNNEISEKSEIFDDQFSVERPDGSNFTLKIRSTKLEDSAMYFCASSEVVGGGTDTQYFGPGTRLTVL.

There are a few counts of this clonotype. This chain connects TRBV20-1 to TRBJ2-1; 7 bases match TRBD2. Germline CDR1 and CDR2: DFQATT and SNEGSKA (reference sequence). The V gene end was trimmed by 1 base and the J gene end by 9 bases; junction bases not matched to a gene: 18. The CDR3 contains 17 residues. In nucleotides, the CDR3 is TGCAGTGCTAGAGGTATTAATGGGGACTATCCCTCCCGTGAGCAGTTCTTC. Translating gives CSARGINGDYPSREQFF.

This clonotype was seen more than once but under ten times. The V gene is TRBV24-1, the J gene TRBJ2-2; D gene unclear. CDR3 size: 13 residues. Trimming took off 4 bases at V and 4 bases at J, with 6 bases between the two ends. Germline assignment: CDR1 KGHDR and CDR2 SFDVKD. The CDR3 DNA reads TGTGCCACCAGTGACTATGGCACCGGGGAGCTGTTTTTT. Translated, it gives CATSDYGTGELFF.

The chain employs TRBV9 and TRBJ2-3; 11 bases match TRBD2. The CDR3 length is 15 residues. The germline CDR1 and CDR2 sequences are SGDLS and YYNGEE. V gave up 6 bases and J gave up 5 bases; unmatched junction bases: 8. The CDR3 DNA is TGTGCCAGCACCATTAGCGGGGGGGTACGAGATACGCAGTATTTT. Its translation: CASTISGGVRDTQYF.

The sample holds one count of this clonotype. The chain recombines TRBV20-1 with TRBJ1-4; the D is unclear. The CDR3 runs to 13 residues. Germline CDR1 is DFQATT and CDR2 is SNEGSKA (reference sequence). V dropped 4 bases and J dropped 12 bases, with 18 bases sitting between them. In DNA form, the CDR3 reads TGCAGTGCTACCATCTCTTCGAGGTTTGAACTGTTTTTT. Amino acids: CSATISSRFELFF.

This clonotype was seen more than once but under ten times. The chain joins TRBV6-1 to TRBJ1-2; TRBD1 matches at 9 bases. The CDR3 sequence is 13 residues long. The J segment lost 12 bases and the V segment lost 3 bases, leaving 8 bases of the junction unmatched. The germline CDR1 and CDR2 sequences are MNHNS and SASEGT. This CDR3 is CASSDPSYRGHTF. DNA for the CDR3: TGTGCCAGCAGTGACCCAAGTTACAGGGGGCACACCTTC.

This clonotype was observed a handful of times. V is TRBV20-1 and J is TRBJ2-7; 9 bases line up with TRBD2. CDR1 is DFQATT and CDR2 is SNEGSKA in the germline V gene (reference sequence). The CDR3 loop spans 13 amino acids. Here the CDR3 reads CSLEAGGTYEQYF. The DNA for the CDR3 is TGCAGCTTGGAGGCGGGAGGGACTTACGAGCAGTACTTC.

This sequence joins TRBV28 and TRBJ2-2, with no clear D. The CDR3 is 12 residues long. Germline CDR1 MDHEN, CDR2 SYDVKM. The germline V and J ends were trimmed by 5 bases and 9 bases, with 10 bases remaining between them. CDR3 DNA sequence: TGTGCCAGCAGTCCTTCTGCGCGGGAGCTGTTTTTT. Encoded protein: CASSPSARELFF.

There are a few counts of this clonotype. The chain uses TRBV2 and TRBJ2-5, with 7 bases fitting TRBD2. J was trimmed by 2 bases and V by 3 bases; bases with no gene match: 9. The CDR3 consists of 16 residues. Germline V gene sequence: CDR1 SNHLY, CDR2 FYNNEI. The CDR3: CASSDFSSGAQETQYF. The CDR3 bases are TGTGCCAGCAGTGATTTTTCTAGCGGAGCTCAAGAGACCCAGTACTTC. Using reference TRBV2 and TRBJ2-5 for the parts outside the CDR3, the full variable domain is EPEVTQTPSHQVTQMGQEVILRCVPISNHLYFYWYRQILGQKVEFLVSFYNNEISEKSEIFDDQFSVERPDGSNFTLKIRSTKLEDSAMYFCASSDFSSGAQETQYFGPGTRLLVL.

This clonotype was counted between two and nine times. The V and J genes are TRBV19 and TRBJ1-5; D might be TRBD1 (5 bases). CDR3 size: 13 residues. The V and J ends lost 4 bases and 3 bases respectively, with 7 bases between them. Germline V CDR1 and CDR2: LNHDA, SQIVND (reference sequence). The CDR3 nucleotides are TGTGCCAGTAGTAAAGGACACAATCAGCCCCAGCATTTT. It is translated as CASSKGHNQPQHF.

The gene calls are TRBV12-3 or TRBV12-4 and TRBJ1-2; no definite D call. V was trimmed by 3 bases and J by 6 bases, leaving 14 bases between them. This CDR3 has 14 residues. Here the CDR3 reads CASSFSDPGDGYTF. DNA for the CDR3: TGTGCCAGCAGTTTTTCAGATCCGGGAGATGGCTACACCTTC.

This chain uses TRBV29-1 with TRBJ2-7; D is uncertain. There are 14 residues in the CDR3. CDR1 and CDR2 from the germline V gene are SQVTM and ANQGSEA. Trimming left V 3 bases short and J 1 base short, with 13 bases between. CDR3 amino acids: CSVDGVSPSYEQYF. DNA for the CDR3: TGCAGCGTTGATGGAGTTTCCCCGTCCTACGAGCAGTACTTC.

This clonotype was found a few times. This chain links TRBV7-2 with TRBJ2-7; the D gene could be TRBD1 or TRBD2 (6 bases each). Germline V lookup: CDR1 SGHTA, CDR2 FQGNSA. Trimming took off 1 base at V and 6 bases at J, with 19 bases between the two ends. This CDR3 contains 16 residues. The CDR3 nucleotides read TGTGCCAGCAGCTTAGGTATGAGGGGGAGGAGTCGCGAGCAGTACTTC. This encodes CASSLGMRGRSREQYF.